These 9 T cell receptor beta chains were sequenced from one sample in a study of shared clonotypes between healthy human individuals. Measured with immunoSEQ multiplex PCR; TCRdb has only the in-frame clones, and not every one. Counted here are about 600,000 clones, approximately 97% occurring once; the ten biggest clones make up roughly 0.05%. Source material: naive CD4+ T cells sorted from blood. The subset was: CD45RA+ positively selected. These receptors came from a woman in her thirties in good health.

V usage is TRBV7-2 and J usage is TRBJ2-7; 9 bases fit TRBD1. Trimming cost V 5 bases and J 2 bases; bases outside gene matches: 7. Germline CDR1 reads SGHTA; CDR2 reads FQGNSA. This CDR3 is built from 15 residues. The CDR3 nucleotides are TGTGCCAGCAGCACCCCTAGGACAGGGGCCTACGAGCAGTACTTC. This encodes CASSTPRTGAYEQYF. The whole variable domain, remainder taken from reference TRBV7-2 and TRBJ2-7, is GAGVSQSPSNKVTEKGKDVELRCDPISGHTALYWYRQSLGQGLEFLIYFQGNSAPDKSGLPSDRFSAERTGGSVSTLTIQRTQQEDSAVYLCASSTPRTGAYEQYFGPGTRLTVT.

The chain has TRBV28 and TRBJ1-2; 7 positions agree with TRBD1. The ends lost 4 bases at V and 4 bases at J; junction bases unmatched: 6. The germline V gene encodes CDR1 MDHEN and CDR2 SYDVKM. The CDR3 extends over 14 amino acids. The CDR3 loop is CASSSGQPLYGYTF. The CDR3 nucleotides read TGTGCCAGCAGTTCGGGACAGCCCCTCTATGGCTACACCTTC.

V usage is TRBV5-4 and J usage is TRBJ2-4; 8 bases map to TRBD1. Germline CDR1 is SGHNT and CDR2 is YYREEE (reference sequence). After removal of 4 bases from V and 2 bases from J, the junction contained 5 bases not matched to a gene. This CDR3 has 15 amino acids. This CDR3 reads CASSLTGGPKNIQYF. DNA for the CDR3: TGTGCCAGCAGCCTAACAGGGGGACCCAAAAACATTCAGTACTTC.

This chain uses TRBV5-5 with TRBJ1-2; D gene ambiguous. The CDR3 covers 14 residues. CDR1 and CDR2 from the germline V gene are SGHKS and YYEKEE (reference sequence). V lost 3 bases and J lost 2, with 11 bases in between. The CDR3 coding sequence is TGTGCCAGCAGCTCCTTGGTTGAGAACTATGGCTACACCTTC. Its translation: CASSSLVENYGYTF.

The chain uses TRBV6-5 and TRBJ1-1, with D possibly matching TRBD1 (6 bases). Per germline, CDR1 MNHEY and CDR2 SVGAGI. V was pared by 3 bases and J by 1 base, with 15 bases between. The CDR3 runs 16 residues. CDR3 sequence reads: CASSYFPGGGNTEAFF. Here the CDR3 DNA reads TGTGCCAGCAGTTATTTCCCCGGGGGCGGGAACACTGAAGCTTTCTTT.

The gene calls are TRBV19 and TRBJ1-5, with D possibly matching TRBD1 (5 bases). The germline CDR1 and CDR2 sequences are LNHDA and SQIVND (reference sequence). Between the trimmed V and J ends, which lost 4 bases and 5 bases, there was a span of 18 bases. The CDR3 covers 16 residues. CDR3 in DNA: TGTGCCAGTAGTAAAGAACAGGCCCGACCCTATCAGCCCCAGCATTTT. Protein: CASSKEQARPYQPQHF.

Of note for this clone: This specimen includes other DNA sequences encoding the same CDR3. The genes are TRBV19 and TRBJ1-4; 7 nucleotides match TRBD1. V was clipped by 4 bases and J by 5 bases; unmatched bases: 4. CDR3 length: 14 amino acids. Germline CDR1 is LNHDA and CDR2 is SQIVND (reference sequence). CDR3 residues: CASSTGTVNEKLFF. The CDR3 bases are TGTGCCAGTAGTACCGGGACAGTGAATGAAAAACTGTTTTTT.

To note about this clone: Germline and junction disagree at one end, which may indicate a read error. The chain carries TRBV10-3 and TRBJ2-7, with 15 nucleotides matching TRBD2. Germline V CDR1 and CDR2: ENHRY, SYGVKD. The CDR3 sequence is 17 residues long. The CDR3 region has the DNA TGTGCCATCAGCCAGGGACTAGCGGGAGGCCAAAACCGCCTCAGTAACTTC. Translating gives CAISQGLAGGQNRLSNF.

This chain links TRBV28 with TRBJ2-5; 8 bases map to TRBD2. CDR1 and CDR2 (germline): MDHEN, SYDVKM. V lost 6 bases to trimming and J lost 1 base; unmatched junction nucleotides: 10. The CDR3 sequence is 16 residues long. The CDR3 loop is CASSPAGGPRQETQYF. For the CDR3, the DNA is TGTGCCAGCAGCCCTGCGGGGGGCCCCCGCCAAGAGACCCAGTACTTC.